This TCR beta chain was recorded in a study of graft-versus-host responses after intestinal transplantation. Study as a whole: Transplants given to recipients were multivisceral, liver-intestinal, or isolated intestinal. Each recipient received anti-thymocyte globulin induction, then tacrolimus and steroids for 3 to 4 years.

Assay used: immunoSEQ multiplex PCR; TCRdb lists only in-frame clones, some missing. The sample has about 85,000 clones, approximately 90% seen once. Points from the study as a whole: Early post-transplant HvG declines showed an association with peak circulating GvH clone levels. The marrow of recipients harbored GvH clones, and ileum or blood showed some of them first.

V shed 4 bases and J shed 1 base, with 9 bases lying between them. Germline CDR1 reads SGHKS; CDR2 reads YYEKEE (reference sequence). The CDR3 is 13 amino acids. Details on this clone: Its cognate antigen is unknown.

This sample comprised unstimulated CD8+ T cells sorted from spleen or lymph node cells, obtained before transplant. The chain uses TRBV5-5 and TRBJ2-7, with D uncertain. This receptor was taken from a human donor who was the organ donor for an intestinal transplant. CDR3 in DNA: TGTGCCAGCAGCGGGTTTTTTTCCTACGAGCAGTACTTC. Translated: CASSGFFSYEQYF.